This T cell receptor beta chain was obtained from a study of naive and memory T cell subsets. Points from the study as a whole: TCR transcript changes with activation or differentiation may affect this RNA method.

J was trimmed by 4 bases and V by 8 bases; bases with no gene match: 9. CDR3 size: 14 residues. An oligonucleotide containing a UMI was ligated to the 3' end of TCR cDNA. RNA was extracted from roughly 2.5 ml of whole blood of healthy adults. Reverse transcription used DNase-treated unsorted total RNA, aiming for about 1 to 1000 ng. Four PCR rounds used nested alpha and beta constant region primers plus the SP2 primer. Reverse transcription of blood and skin TCR RNA was primed at alpha and beta constant regions. From the 5' RACE reads, TCRdb called clonotypes with MiXCR, one entry per CDR3 protein. This sample has approximately 58,000 distinct CDR3 sequences; more than 7% occur once, and the top ten carry roughly a tenth. This clonotype has a count of ten or more. As yet, its antigen is unknown.

This TCR derives from a male donor in good health. V usage is TRBV12-3 or TRBV12-4 and J usage is TRBJ2-5; 8 bases fit TRBD2. Here the CDR3 reads CASSRGRLGETQYF. In DNA form, the CDR3 reads TGTGCCAGCTCGCGCGGGAGGTTAGGAGAGACCCAGTACTTC.